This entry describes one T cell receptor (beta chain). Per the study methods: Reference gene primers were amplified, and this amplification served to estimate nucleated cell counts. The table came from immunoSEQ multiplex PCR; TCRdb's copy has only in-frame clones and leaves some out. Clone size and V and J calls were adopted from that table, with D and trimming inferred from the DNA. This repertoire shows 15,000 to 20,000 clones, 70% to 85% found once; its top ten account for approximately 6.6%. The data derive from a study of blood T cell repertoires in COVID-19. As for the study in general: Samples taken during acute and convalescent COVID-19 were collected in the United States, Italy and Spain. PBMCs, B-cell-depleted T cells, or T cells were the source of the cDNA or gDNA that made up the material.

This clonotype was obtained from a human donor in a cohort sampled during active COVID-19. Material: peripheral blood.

The CDR3 DNA reads TGTGCCAGCATAGCGGGAGGGCCTGGCGAGCAGTACTTC. Its protein is CASIAGGPGEQYF. The rearrangement links TRBV2 to TRBJ2-7; 11 bases line up with TRBD2. Germline values: CDR1 SNHLY, CDR2 FYNNEI. The CDR3 totals 13 residues. With V trimmed by 7 bases and J by 6 bases, 5 bases remained unmatched.